This T cell receptor beta chain was found in a study of cytomegalovirus exposure and HLA in healthy donors. PCR used 60 Vbeta primers and 13 Jbeta primers. Sequencing used immunoSEQ multiplex PCR; TCRdb keeps in-frame clones, though not all of them. The table records tens of thousands of clones, approximately 78% of them present only once. This clone has just a few counts. The antigen is undetermined. Study outcomes and limitations: Follow-up analysis seemed to connect common viral pathogens with several of the most significant clusters identified. A previous analysis found most TCR beta V segments productive roughly 87% or roughly 30% of the time. HLA-A and HLA-B allele assignments for most subjects were reportedly predicted accurately using TCR beta sequences.

The TCR comes from a human donor in good health. The sequencing sample was made of PBMCs.

This chain's CDR3 is CASSLPSGGNIQYF. The CDR3 DNA reads TGTGCCAGCAGCTTACCTAGCGGGGGGAACATTCAGTACTTC. The rearrangement uses TRBV7-2 and TRBJ2-4, with 11 bases identical to TRBD2. CDR1 and CDR2 from the germline V gene are SGHTA and FQGNSA. V trimming: 2 bases; J trimming: 7 bases; junction bases outside the gene matches: 1. The CDR3 runs to 14 residues.